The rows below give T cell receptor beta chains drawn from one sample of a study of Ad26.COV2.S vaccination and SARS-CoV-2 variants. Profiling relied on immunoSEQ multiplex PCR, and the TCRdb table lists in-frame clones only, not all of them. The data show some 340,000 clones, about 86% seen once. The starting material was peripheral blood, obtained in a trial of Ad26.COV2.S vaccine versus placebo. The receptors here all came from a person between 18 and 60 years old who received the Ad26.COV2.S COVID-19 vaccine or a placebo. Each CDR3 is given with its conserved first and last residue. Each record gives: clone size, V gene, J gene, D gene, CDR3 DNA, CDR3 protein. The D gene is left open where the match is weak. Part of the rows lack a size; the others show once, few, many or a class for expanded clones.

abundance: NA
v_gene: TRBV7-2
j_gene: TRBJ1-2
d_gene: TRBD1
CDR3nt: TGTGCCAGCAGCTTAGGGCGTGGACAGGGCTATGGCTACACCTTC
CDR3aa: CASSLGRGQGYGYTF

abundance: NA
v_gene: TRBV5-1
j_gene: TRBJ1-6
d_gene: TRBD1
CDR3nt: TGCGCCAGCAGCTTCGGACAGGGTAGCTCCTATAATTCACCCCTCCACTTT
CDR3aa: CASSFGQGSSYNSPLHF

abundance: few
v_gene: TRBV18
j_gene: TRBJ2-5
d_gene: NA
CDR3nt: TGTGCCAGCTCACCAACGGCAGGGCAAGAGACCCAGTACTTC
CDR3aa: CASSPTAGQETQYF

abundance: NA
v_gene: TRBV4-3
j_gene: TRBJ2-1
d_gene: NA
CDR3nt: TGCGCCAGCAGCCAAGTGACAGGGAGGCACAATGAGCAGTTCTTC
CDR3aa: CASSQVTGRHNEQFF

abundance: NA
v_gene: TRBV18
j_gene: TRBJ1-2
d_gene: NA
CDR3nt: TGTGCCAGCTCACCAGAGGCGAACGGCTACACCTTC
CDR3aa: CASSPEANGYTF

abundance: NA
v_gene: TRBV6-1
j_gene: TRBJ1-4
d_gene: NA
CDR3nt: TGTGCCAGCAGTGAAACAGGGCGAGGGGAAAAACTGTTTTTT
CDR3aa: CASSETGRGEKLFF

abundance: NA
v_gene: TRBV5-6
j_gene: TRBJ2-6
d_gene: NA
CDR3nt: TGTGCCAGCAGCCTTCCGGGGGTACACTCTGGGGCCAACGTCCTGACTTTC
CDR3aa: CASSLPGVHSGANVLTF

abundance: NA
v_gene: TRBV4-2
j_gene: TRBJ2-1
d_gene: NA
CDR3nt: TGTGCCAGCAGACTGGGGAATGAGCAGTTCTTC
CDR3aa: CASRLGNEQFF

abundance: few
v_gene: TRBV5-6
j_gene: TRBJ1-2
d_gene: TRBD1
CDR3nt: TGTGCCAGCAGCTTGAGGGACAGGGGGCATGATGGCTACACCTTC
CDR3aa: CASSLRDRGHDGYTF

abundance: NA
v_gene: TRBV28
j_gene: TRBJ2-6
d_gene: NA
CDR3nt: TGTGCCAGTAAAACCGGGACAACCCAGAGCACTGGGGCCAACGTCCTGACTTTC
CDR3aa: CASKTGTTQSTGANVLTF

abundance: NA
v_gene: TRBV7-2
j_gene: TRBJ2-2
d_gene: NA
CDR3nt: TGTGCCAGCAGCCCGGACACCGAGGCAGTGCGGGAGCTGTTTTTT
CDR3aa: CASSPDTEAVRELFF

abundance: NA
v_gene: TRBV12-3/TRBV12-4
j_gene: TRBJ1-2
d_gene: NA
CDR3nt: TGTGCCAGCAGTTTGCTATCTAACTATGGCTACACCTTC
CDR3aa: CASSLLSNYGYTF

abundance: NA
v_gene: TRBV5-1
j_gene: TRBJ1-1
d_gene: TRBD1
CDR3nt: TGCGCCAGCAGCTTTCGGACAGGGACAGGCGCTGAAGCTTTCTTT
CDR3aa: CASSFRTGTGAEAFF

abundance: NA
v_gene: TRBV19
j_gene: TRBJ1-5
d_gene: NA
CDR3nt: TGTGCCAGTAGTATCGGCAGCACCAATCAGCCCCAGCATTTT
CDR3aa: CASSIGSTNQPQHF

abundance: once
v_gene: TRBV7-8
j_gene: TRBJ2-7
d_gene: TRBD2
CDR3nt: TGTGCCAGCAGCTTAAATTGGGGGGGGTACGAGCAGTACTTC
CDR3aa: CASSLNWGGYEQYF

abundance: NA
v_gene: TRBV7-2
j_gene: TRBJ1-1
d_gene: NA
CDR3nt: TGTGCCAGCAGCCCCCGGACCCGTACTGAAGCTTTCTTT
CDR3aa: CASSPRTRTEAFF